The 10 T cell receptor beta chains below were found in one sample sequenced in a study of early T cells in non-severe SARS-CoV-2 infection. Each CDR3 protein gets one entry after TCRdb re-called the 5' RACE reads with MiXCR. The table has 90,000 to 100,000 distinct CDR3 sequences, 13% seen once. Sequencing used whole blood. All receptors come from an adult who was a healthcare worker with PCR-confirmed SARS-CoV-2 infection or an uninfected control (not recorded which).

The chain recombines TRBV7-2 with TRBJ1-2, with 7 positions matching TRBD1. Germline CDR1 reads SGHTA; CDR2 reads FQGNSA. This CDR3 has 14 residues. The trim removed 4 bases at V and 3 bases at J, leaving 5 bases unmatched. DNA of the CDR3: TGTGCCAGCAGCTCAGCGGGACAGTACTATGGCTACACCTTC. Translating it yields CASSSAGQYYGYTF.

This clonotype was observed a handful of times. This chain joins TRBV4-1 and TRBJ2-7, with D uncertain. Trimming removed 1 base from V and 6 bases from J, with 10 bases in between. Germline V lookup: CDR1 MGHRA, CDR2 YSYEKL. CDR3 size: 13 residues. The DNA for the CDR3 is TGCGCCAGCAGCCAAGGACCCCAGCTCGAGCAGTACTTC. Translating it yields CASSQGPQLEQYF.

This clonotype was observed many times. The chain is built from TRBV11-2 and TRBJ2-1; 7 nucleotides match TRBD1. Germline CDR1 is SGHAT and CDR2 is FQNNGV. V lost 1 base to trimming and J lost 5 bases; unmatched junction nucleotides: 11. This CDR3 contains 17 residues. The CDR3 is CASSLANRGWNNNEQFF. The CDR3 region has the DNA TGTGCCAGCAGCTTAGCGAACAGGGGTTGGAACAACAATGAGCAGTTCTTC.

The V call is TRBV23-1, the J call TRBJ2-2, with a weak D call TRBD1 (6 bases). TRBV23-1 is classed as an ORF, of uncertain function. This CDR3 is built from 15 residues. Trimming removed 4 bases from V and 2 bases from J, with 11 bases in between. CDR3 sequence reads: CASSPLDRNTGELFF. The CDR3, as DNA: TGCGCCAGCAGTCCCCTGGACAGAAACACCGGGGAGCTGTTTTTT.

The chain uses TRBV28 and TRBJ1-2; 7 bases fit TRBD1. Trimming took 2 bases from V and 8 from J; bases not matched to a gene: 11. Germline-derived CDR1 and CDR2 are MDHEN and SYDVKM. There are 15 residues in the CDR3. The CDR3 is CASSLGPKGAKGYTF. Written as DNA, the CDR3 is TGTGCCAGCAGTTTAGGTCCAAAGGGGGCGAAGGGCTACACCTTC.

The rearrangement links TRBV12-3 or TRBV12-4 to TRBJ1-1; tentatively, D is TRBD1 (5 bases). The CDR3 consists of 13 residues. Trimming stripped 8 bases from V and 3 bases from J, with 13 bases between. CDR3 nucleotide sequence: TGTGCCAGCTCGGGGGGAATGGACACTGAAGCTTTCTTT. The encoded protein is CASSGGMDTEAFF.

This rearrangement joins TRBV7-8 to TRBJ1-1; maybe TRBD1 (5 bases). Between the trimmed V and J ends, which lost 7 bases and 4 bases, there was a span of 13 bases. This CDR3 region has 13 residues. The germline V gene has CDR1 SGHVS and CDR2 FQNEAQ. This chain's CDR3 is CASNLEGFTEAFF. CDR3 nucleotide sequence: TGTGCCAGCAATCTAGAGGGGTTCACTGAAGCTTTCTTT.

This clonotype was counted at least ten times. The V gene is TRBV6-5, the J gene TRBJ2-7; D is perhaps TRBD1 (6 bases). Germline-derived CDR1 and CDR2 are MNHEY and SVGAGI. With 6 bases removed from V and 9 bases from J, the gap between germline ends came to 18 bases. The CDR3 has 13 amino acids. The DNA of the CDR3 is TGTGCCAGCAGCCCACCCAGGGGAAGGGGGCAGTACTTC. Protein: CASSPPRGRGQYF.

This clonotype showed up just a few times. This chain joins TRBV7-2 and TRBJ2-1; D may correspond to TRBD1 or TRBD2 (6 bases each). V was clipped by 6 bases and J by 2 bases, with 17 bases between them. This CDR3 has 16 residues. The germline V gene encodes CDR1 SGHTA and CDR2 FQGNSA. The CDR3 loop is CASRSMRDTTYNEQFF. In nucleotides, the CDR3 is TGTGCCAGCAGGTCTATGCGGGACACAACCTACAATGAGCAGTTCTTC.

This clonotype was counted many times. The chain uses TRBV7-2 and TRBJ2-5, with TRBD1 identical over 7 bases. Germline loops: CDR1 SGHTA, CDR2 FQGNSA. J gave up 1 base and V 5 bases, and 4 bases lay outside the gene matches. The CDR3 spans 14 residues. The CDR3 nucleotides read TGTGCCAGCAGCCTGGGACAGTCCCAAGAGACCCAGTACTTC. As protein: CASSLGQSQETQYF.